This TCR beta chain is from a study of CD8+CD57+ T cells in acquired aplastic anemia. As for the study in general: Average DNA yield from sorted CD4+ and CD8+ cells was around 3.2 ug. Study-level points and caveats: CD8+ Simpson's diversity showed no significant patient-control difference. Patients had approximately 30 CD8+ CDR3 sequences in common with controls (the shared set).

On this clonotype itself: What it binds is unknown.

Genomic DNA, serving as template, underwent TCR beta VDJ and CDR3 profiling. TCRdb redid the calling of the reads with MiXCR, one entry per CDR3 protein. The table lists around 180,000 distinct CDR3 sequences, approximately 48% of them singletons, with 1.8% in the top ten. In patients chosen for sequencing, flow cytometry had shown CD8+CD57+ cell expansion. Everyone among the patients had severe acquired aplastic anemia. CDR3 length: 14 amino acids. Germline V gene lookup returns CDR1 MGHRA and CDR2 YSYEKL. V lost 3 bases to trimming and J lost 10 bases; unmatched junction nucleotides: 4. Source material: sorted CD4+, CD8+, or CD8+CD57+ T cells (not recorded which) from PBMCs. This TCR was recovered from a human donor with aplastic anemia. The chain uses TRBV4-1 and TRBJ1-6; TRBD1 matches at 9 bases. In nucleotides, the CDR3 is TGCGCCAGCAGCCAGACAGGGGGGGGGTCACCCCTCCACTTT. Its protein product is CASSQTGGGSPLHF.